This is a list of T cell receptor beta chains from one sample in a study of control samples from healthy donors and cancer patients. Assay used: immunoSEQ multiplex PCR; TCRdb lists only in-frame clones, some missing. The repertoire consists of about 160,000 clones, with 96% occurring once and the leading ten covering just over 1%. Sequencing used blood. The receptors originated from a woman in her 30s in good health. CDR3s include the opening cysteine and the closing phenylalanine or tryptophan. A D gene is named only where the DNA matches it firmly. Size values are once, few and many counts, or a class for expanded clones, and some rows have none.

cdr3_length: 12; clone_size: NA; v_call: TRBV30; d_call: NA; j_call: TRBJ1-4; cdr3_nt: TGTGCCTGGAATAGTGTCGAGGAAAAACTGTTTTTT; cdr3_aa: CAWNSVEEKLFF
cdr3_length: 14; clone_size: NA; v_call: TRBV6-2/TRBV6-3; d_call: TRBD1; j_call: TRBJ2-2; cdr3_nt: TGTGCCAGCAGTTACTCAGGGACAGGGAGGGAGCTGTTTTTT; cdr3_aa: CASSYSGTGRELFF
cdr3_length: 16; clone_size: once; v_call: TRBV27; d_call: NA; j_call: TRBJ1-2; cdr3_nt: TGTGCCAGCAGCAGAGGACCGGCAGGCGTTTCGTTTGGCTACACCTTC; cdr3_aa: CASSRGPAGVSFGYTF
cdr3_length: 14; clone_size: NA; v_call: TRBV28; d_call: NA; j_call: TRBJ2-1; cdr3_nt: TGTGCCAGCTCCAGGGTTAGCGCGTTCCATGAGCAGTTCTTC; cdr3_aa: CASSRVSAFHEQFF
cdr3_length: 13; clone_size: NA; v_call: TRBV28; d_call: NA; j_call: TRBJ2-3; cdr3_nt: TGTGCCAGCAGTTTAGTTGCCCCAGATACGCAGTATTTT; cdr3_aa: CASSLVAPDTQYF
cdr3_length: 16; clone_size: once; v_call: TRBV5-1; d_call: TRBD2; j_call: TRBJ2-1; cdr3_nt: TGCGCCAGCAGCTTGGCTAGCGGGAGCTCCTACAATGAGCAGTTCTTC; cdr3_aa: CASSLASGSSYNEQFF
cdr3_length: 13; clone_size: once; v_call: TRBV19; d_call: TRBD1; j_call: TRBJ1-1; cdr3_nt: TGTGCCAGTAGTAGGGGACAGTTCACTGAAGCTTTCTTT; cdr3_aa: CASSRGQFTEAFF
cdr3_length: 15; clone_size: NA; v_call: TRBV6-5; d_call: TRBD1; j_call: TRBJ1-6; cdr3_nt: TGTGCCAGCTCAGACAGGGGAGGCTATAATTCACCCCTCCACTTT; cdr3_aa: CASSDRGGYNSPLHF
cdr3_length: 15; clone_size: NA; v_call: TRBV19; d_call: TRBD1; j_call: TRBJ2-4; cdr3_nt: TGTGCCAGTAGTATCTACAGGGGAGTCAAAAACATTCAGTACTTC; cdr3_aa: CASSIYRGVKNIQYF
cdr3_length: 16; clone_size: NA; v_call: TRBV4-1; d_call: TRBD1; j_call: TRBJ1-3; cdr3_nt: TGCGCCAGCAGCCAAGGGGACAGGGGGCTAGGAAACACCATATATTTT; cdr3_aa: CASSQGDRGLGNTIYF
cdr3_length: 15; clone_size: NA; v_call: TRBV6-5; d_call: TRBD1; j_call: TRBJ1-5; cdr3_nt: TGTGCCAGCAGTTTGTCCTCGGGACAGCATCAGCCCCAGCATTTT; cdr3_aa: CASSLSSGQHQPQHF
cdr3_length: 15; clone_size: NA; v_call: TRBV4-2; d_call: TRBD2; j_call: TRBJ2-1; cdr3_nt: TGTGCCAGCAGCCAAGAGTTAGCGGGGTACAATGAGCAGTTCTTC; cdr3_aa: CASSQELAGYNEQFF
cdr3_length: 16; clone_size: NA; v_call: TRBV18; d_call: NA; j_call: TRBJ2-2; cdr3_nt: TGTGCCAGCTCACCAAGTATGCTCGGGAACACCGGGGAGCTGTTTTTT; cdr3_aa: CASSPSMLGNTGELFF
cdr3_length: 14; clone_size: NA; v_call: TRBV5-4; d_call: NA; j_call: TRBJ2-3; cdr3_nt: TGTGCCAGCAGCTTGGATCTGGGTTCAGATACGCAGTATTTT; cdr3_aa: CASSLDLGSDTQYF
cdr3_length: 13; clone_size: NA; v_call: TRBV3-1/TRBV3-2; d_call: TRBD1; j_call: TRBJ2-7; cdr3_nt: TGTGCCAGCAGACGGGACAGCTCCTACGAGCAGTACTTC; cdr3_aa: CASRRDSSYEQYF
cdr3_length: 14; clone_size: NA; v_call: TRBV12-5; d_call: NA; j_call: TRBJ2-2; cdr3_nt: TGTGCTAGTGGTTTACGGGAGAACACCGGGGAGCTGTTTTTT; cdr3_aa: CASGLRENTGELFF
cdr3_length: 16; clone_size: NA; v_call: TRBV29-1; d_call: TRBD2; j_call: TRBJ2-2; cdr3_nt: TGCAGCGTTGAAGACAGACTAGCGGGAGGACCCGGGGAGCTGTTTTTT; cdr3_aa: CSVEDRLAGGPGELFF
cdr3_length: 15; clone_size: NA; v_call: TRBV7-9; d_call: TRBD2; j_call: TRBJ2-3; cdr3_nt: TGTGCCAGCAGCTTATCTAGCGGGGGTACAGATACGCAGTATTTT; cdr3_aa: CASSLSSGGTDTQYF
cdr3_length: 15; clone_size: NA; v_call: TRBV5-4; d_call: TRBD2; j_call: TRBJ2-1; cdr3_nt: TGTGCCAGCAGCCGGGCGGGAGTACCCTACAATGAGCAGTTCTTC; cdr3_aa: CASSRAGVPYNEQFF
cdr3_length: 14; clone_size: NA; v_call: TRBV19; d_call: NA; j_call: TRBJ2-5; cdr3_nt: TGTGCCAGTAGTATAATAAGCGATCAAGAGACCCAGTACTTC; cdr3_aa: CASSIISDQETQYF
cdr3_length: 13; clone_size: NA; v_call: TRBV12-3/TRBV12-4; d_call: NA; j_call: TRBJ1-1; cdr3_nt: TGTGCCAGCAGCGACCGCGGGGGCACTGAAGCTTTCTTT; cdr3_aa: CASSDRGGTEAFF
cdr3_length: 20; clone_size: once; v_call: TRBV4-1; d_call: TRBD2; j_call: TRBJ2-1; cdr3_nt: TGCGCCAGCAGCCAAGATGGGGGGAGGACTAGCGGGAGGGCAAGCGATGAGCAGTTCTTC; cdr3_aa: CASSQDGGRTSGRASDEQFF
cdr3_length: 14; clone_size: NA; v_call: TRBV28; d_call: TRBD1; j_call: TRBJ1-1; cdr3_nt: TGTGCCAGCAGTTGGGGACAGAGGAACACTGAAGCTTTCTTT; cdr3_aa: CASSWGQRNTEAFF
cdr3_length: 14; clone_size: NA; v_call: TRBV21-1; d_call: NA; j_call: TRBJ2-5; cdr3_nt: TGTGCCAGCAGCAAAGTCGTCCAAGGGGAGACCCAGTACTTC; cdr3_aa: CASSKVVQGETQYF
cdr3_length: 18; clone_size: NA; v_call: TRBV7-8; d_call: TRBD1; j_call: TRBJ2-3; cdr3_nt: TGTGCCAGCAGCTCAGAACGGGACAGGGTAAAAGTCACAGATACGCAGTATTTT; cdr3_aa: CASSSERDRVKVTDTQYF
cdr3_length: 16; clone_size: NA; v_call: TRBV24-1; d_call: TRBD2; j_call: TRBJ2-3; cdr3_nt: TGTGCCACCAGTGATTCACTAGCGGGGATCGCAGATACGCAGTATTTT; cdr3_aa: CATSDSLAGIADTQYF
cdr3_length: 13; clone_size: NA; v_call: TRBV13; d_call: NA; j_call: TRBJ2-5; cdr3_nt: TGTGCCAGCAGCTTACAGTTACAAGAGACCCAGTACTTC; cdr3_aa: CASSLQLQETQYF
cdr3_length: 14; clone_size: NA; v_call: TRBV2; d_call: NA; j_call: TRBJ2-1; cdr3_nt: TGTGCCAGCAGGCGGGACTCCTCCTACAATGAGCAGTTCTTC; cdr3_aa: CASRRDSSYNEQFF
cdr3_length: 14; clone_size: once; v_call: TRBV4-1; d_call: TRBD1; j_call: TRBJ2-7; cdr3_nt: TGCGCCAGCAGCCAAGGACAGGGCTCCTACGAGCAGTACTTC; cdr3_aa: CASSQGQGSYEQYF
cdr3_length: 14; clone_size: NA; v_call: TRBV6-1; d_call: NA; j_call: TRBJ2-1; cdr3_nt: TGTGCCAGCAGTGAAAAAAGGGTTAGTAATGAGCAGTTCTTC; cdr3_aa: CASSEKRVSNEQFF
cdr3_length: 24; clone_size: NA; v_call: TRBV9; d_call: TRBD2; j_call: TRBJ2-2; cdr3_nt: TGTGCCAGCAGCGTCGGGGCTGACGGACTAGCGGGAGGAACCAATACCGGGGAGGTCGGGGAGCTGTTTTTT; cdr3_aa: CASSVGADGLAGGTNTGEVGELFF
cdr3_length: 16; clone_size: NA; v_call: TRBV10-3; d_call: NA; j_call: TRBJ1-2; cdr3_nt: TGTGCCATCAGTGAGGTAACCCGCAGGCTACTCTATGGCTACACCTTC; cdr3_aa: CAISEVTRRLLYGYTF
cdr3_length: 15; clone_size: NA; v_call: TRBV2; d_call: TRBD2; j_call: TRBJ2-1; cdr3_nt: TGTGCCAGCACTCTAGCGGAGCGAGGGGACAATGAGCAGTTCTTC; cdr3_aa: CASTLAERGDNEQFF
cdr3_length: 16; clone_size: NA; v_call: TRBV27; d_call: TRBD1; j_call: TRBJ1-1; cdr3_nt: TGTGCCAGCAGTCCACCGGGGACAGGGGTGAACACTGAAGCTTTCTTT; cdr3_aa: CASSPPGTGVNTEAFF
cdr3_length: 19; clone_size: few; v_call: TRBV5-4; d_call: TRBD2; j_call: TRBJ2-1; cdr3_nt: TGTGCCAGCAGCTTGAGTGGGCTAGCGGGGGGGAGGGCGTACAATGAGCAGTTCTTC; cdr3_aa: CASSLSGLAGGRAYNEQFF
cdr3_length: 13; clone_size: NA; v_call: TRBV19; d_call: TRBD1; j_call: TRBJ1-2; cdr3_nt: TGTGCCAGTTCGGCAGGGGGCAGCTATGGCTACACCTTC; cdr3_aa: CASSAGGSYGYTF
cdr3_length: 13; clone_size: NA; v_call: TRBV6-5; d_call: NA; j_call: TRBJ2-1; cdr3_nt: TGTGCCAGCAGTCTCCCCGGAGGGGGTGAGCAGTTCTTC; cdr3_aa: CASSLPGGGEQFF
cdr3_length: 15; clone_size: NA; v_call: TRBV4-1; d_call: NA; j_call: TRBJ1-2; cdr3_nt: TGCGCCAGCAGCCAAGTCAGTCCAGTGGACTATGGCTACACCTTC; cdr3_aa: CASSQVSPVDYGYTF
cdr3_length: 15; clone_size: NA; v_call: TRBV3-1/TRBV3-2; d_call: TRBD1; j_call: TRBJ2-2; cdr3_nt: TGTGCCAGCAGCCCCCGACAGGGGAACACCGGGGAGCTGTTTTTT; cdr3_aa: CASSPRQGNTGELFF
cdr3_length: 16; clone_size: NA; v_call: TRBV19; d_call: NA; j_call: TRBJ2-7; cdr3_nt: NA; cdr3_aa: CASSRLRTGVPGEQYF
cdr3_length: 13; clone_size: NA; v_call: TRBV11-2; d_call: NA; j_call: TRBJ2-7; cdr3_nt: TGTGCCAGCAGCTTGACAGGGAGGTACGAGCAGTACTTC; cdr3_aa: CASSLTGRYEQYF
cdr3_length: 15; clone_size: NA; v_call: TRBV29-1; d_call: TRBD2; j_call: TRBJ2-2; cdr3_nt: TGCAGCGTTGGGCCCCTAGCGGGAGCGGCCGGGGAGCTGTTTTTT; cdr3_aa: CSVGPLAGAAGELFF
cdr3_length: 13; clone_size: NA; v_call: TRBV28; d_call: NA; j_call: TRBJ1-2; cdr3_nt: TGTGCCAGCAGTTTTTGGGGCTTGGGTGGCTACACCTTC; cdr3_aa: CASSFWGLGGYTF
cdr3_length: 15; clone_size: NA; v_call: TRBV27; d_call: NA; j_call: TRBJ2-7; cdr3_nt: TGTGCCAGCAGTTTATCGAGGGGGGGGCAGCGTGAGCAGTACTTC; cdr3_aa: CASSLSRGGQREQYF
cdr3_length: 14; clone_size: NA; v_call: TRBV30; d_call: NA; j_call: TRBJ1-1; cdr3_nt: TGTGCCTGGATCCCAGGGATCTTGGGCACTGAAGCTTTCTTT; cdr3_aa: CAWIPGILGTEAFF
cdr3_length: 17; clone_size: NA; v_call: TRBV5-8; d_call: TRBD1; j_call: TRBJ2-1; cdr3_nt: TGTGCCAGCAGCGCCCGACAGGGGAGGAGCTCCTACAATGAGCAGTTCTTC; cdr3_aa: CASSARQGRSSYNEQFF
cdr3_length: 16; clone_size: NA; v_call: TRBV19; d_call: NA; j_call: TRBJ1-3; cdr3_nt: TGTGCCAGTAGTAGAACGGGACATCACTCTGGAAACACCATATATTTT; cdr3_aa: CASSRTGHHSGNTIYF
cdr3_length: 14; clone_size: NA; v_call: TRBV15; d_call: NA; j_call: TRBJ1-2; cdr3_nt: TGTGCCACCAGCATTTCAGGGACCAACTATGGCTACACCTTC; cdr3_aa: CATSISGTNYGYTF
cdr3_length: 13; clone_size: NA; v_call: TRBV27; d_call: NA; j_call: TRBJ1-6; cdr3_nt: TGTGCCAGCTCAGGGGCGTATAATTCACCCCTCCACTTT; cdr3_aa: CASSGAYNSPLHF
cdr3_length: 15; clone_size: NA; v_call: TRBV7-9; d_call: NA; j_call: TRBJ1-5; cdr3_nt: TGTGCCAGCAGCTTAGATGGCAGATTAGCTCAGCCCCAGCATTTT; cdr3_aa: CASSLDGRLAQPQHF
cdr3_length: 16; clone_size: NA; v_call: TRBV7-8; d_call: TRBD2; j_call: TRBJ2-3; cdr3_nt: TGTGCCAGCAGCCCAGTGGTACTAGCGGGCACAGATACGCAGTATTTT; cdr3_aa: CASSPVVLAGTDTQYF